This T cell receptor (beta chain) appears in the sequencing data of a study of T cells in Graves' hyperthyroidism and ophthalmopathy. This CDR3 is 13 amino acids long. Trimming stripped 7 bases from V and 3 bases from J, with 10 bases between. Germline V gives CDR1 LNHDA, CDR2 SQIVND (reference sequence). RNA transcripts yielded amplified TCR beta CDR3 regions. HTBI primers were the set used in a first-round RT-PCR of the TCR CDR3. TCRdb re-analysed the multiplex PCR reads in MiXCR, keeping a single row per CDR3 protein. The profile shows approximately 400,000 distinct CDR3 sequences, under 15% of them singletons.

Material for sequencing was blood. This sequence originates from a woman aged 25 to 45 with Graves' hyperthyroidism. The V and J genes are TRBV19 and TRBJ1-5; no clear D. CDR3 in DNA: TGTGCCAGTAAGAGGGAGATCAATCAGCCCCAGCATTTT. Translation: CASKREINQPQHF.